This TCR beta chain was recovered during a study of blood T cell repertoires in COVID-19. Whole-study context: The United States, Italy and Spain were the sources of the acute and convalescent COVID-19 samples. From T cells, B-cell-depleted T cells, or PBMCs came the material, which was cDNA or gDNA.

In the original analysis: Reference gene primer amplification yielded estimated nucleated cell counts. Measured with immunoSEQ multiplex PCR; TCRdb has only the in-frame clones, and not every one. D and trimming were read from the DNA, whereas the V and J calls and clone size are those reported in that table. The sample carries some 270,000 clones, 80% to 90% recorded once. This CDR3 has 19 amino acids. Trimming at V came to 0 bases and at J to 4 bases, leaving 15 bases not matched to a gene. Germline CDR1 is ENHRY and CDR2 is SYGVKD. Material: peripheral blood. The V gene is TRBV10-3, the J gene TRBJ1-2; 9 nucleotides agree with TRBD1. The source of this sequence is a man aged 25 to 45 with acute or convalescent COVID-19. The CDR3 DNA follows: TGTGCCATCAGTGAGTCGGTAAACAGGGGGCTTTTGGAGAGCTATGGCTACACCTTC. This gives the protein CAISESVNRGLLESYGYTF.